One T cell receptor (beta chain) is described in this entry. What it binds is not known. The sample is drawn from a study of T cell responses to AZD1222 COVID-19 vaccine. General observations from the study: Distributed over spike, vaccine-associated CD4 TCRs predominated at 160-218 and 743-854. Donors skewed white British and female; clonal diversity was possibly underestimated.

The CDR3 spans 12 residues. V was trimmed by 6 bases and J by 3 bases, leaving 8 bases between them. Both about-4-week and about-12-week second-dose recipients were combined. The assay was immunoSEQ multiplex PCR, and TCRdb's table has in-frame clones only and misses some. The sample lists some 250,000 clones; 90% to 95% were seen once. The sample consisted of peripheral blood, taken 28 days after the second AZD1222 dose. The clonotype was recovered from an adult who received the AZD1222 COVID-19 vaccine. The V and J genes are TRBV12-3 or TRBV12-4 and TRBJ1-2; D gene ambiguous. CDR3 bases: TGTGCCAGCAGCCAGAGGGACTATGGCTACACCTTC. Amino acid sequence: CASSQRDYGYTF.